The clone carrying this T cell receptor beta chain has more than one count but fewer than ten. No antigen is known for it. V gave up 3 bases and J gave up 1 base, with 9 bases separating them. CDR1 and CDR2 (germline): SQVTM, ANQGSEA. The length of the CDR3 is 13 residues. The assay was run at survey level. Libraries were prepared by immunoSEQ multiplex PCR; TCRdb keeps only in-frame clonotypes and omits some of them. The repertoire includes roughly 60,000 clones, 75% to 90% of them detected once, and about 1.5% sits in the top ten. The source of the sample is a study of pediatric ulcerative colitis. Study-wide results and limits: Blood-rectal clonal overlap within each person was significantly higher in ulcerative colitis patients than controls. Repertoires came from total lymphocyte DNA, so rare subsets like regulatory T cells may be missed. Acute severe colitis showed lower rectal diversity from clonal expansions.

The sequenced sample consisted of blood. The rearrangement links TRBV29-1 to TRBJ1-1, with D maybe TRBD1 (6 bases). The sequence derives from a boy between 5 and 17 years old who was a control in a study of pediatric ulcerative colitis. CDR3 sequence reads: CSVERQANTEAFF. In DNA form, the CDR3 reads TGCAGCGTTGAGAGACAGGCGAACACTGAAGCTTTCTTT.